These T cell receptor beta chains were read from a single sample in a study of cytomegalovirus exposure and HLA in healthy donors. Generated by immunoSEQ multiplex PCR, the TCRdb table keeps only in-frame clones and is missing some. The sample has approximately 180,000 clones, 80% to 90% seen once. The sample comprised PBMCs. These receptors all stem from a girl between 10 and 17 years old in good health and CMV-seropositive. The CDR3 runs from the conserved cysteine through the conserved F or W. The order of the fields is CDR3 protein, CDR3 DNA, D gene, J gene, clone size, V gene. A D gene is named only where the DNA matches it firmly. Clone size is stated in some rows and not others, as once, few, many or a class when expanded.

CASSPGQNTEAFF,TGTGCCAGCAGCCCGGGACAGAACACTGAAGCTTTCTTT,NA,TRBJ1-1,NA,TRBV9
CASSLRGSETQYF,TGTGCCAGCAGCTTACGGGGATCAGAGACCCAGTACTTC,NA,TRBJ2-5,NA,TRBV11-3
CASSPAWQNTEAFF,TGTGCCAGCAGCCCAGCGTGGCAGAACACTGAAGCTTTCTTT,NA,TRBJ1-1,NA,TRBV2
CASSVADNYNEQFF,TGTGCCAGCAGCGTAGCTGACAACTACAATGAGCAGTTCTTC,NA,TRBJ2-1,NA,TRBV9
CASSLTASLYDEAFF,TGTGCCAGCAGCTTGACCGCCAGTTTGTATGATGAAGCTTTCTTT,NA,TRBJ1-1,once,TRBV5-4
CASSILAGVGDTQYF,TGTGCCAGTAGTATCCTAGCGGGGGTGGGGGATACGCAGTATTTT,TRBD2,TRBJ2-3,NA,TRBV19
CASSLGSGGRRYGYTF,TGTGCCAGCAGCCTGGGATCAGGGGGCAGGCGCTATGGCTACACCTTC,TRBD1,TRBJ1-2,NA,TRBV5-8
CASSLRQNEQYF,TGTGCCAGTAGTTTAAGACAAAACGAGCAGTACTTC,NA,TRBJ2-7,NA,TRBV19
CAWSVGTGREQYF,TGTGCCTGGAGCGTGGGGACAGGGCGCGAGCAGTACTTC,TRBD1,TRBJ2-7,NA,TRBV30
CASANSPGADRLHEQFF,TGTGCTAGTGCCAACTCGCCGGGGGCGGACAGGTTGCATGAGCAGTTCTTC,NA,TRBJ2-1,NA,TRBV12-5
CASSPIAGASTDTQYF,TGTGCTAGCAGCCCCATAGCGGGGGCTAGCACAGATACGCAGTATTTT,TRBD2,TRBJ2-3,NA,TRBV7-7
CAWRDTSLLREQYF,TGTGCCTGGAGGGACACAAGCCTTTTACGAGAGCAGTACTTC,NA,TRBJ2-7,NA,TRBV30
CASSSQTEKLFF,TGTGCCAGCAGCTCCCAGACAGAAAAACTGTTTTTT,NA,TRBJ1-4,NA,TRBV7-2
CASSTDRGTYEQYF,TGTGCCAGTAGTACCGACAGGGGGACCTACGAGCAGTACTTC,TRBD1,TRBJ2-7,NA,TRBV19
CASSLDRGSEAFF,TGCGCCAGCAGCCTAGACAGGGGCTCTGAAGCTTTCTTT,TRBD1,TRBJ1-1,NA,TRBV4-1
CASRVAGGVNTQYF,TGTGCCAGCAGGGTAGCGGGGGGCGTGAATACGCAGTATTTT,TRBD2,TRBJ2-3,NA,TRBV27
CASSQTSGGEENIQYF,TGTGCCAGCAGCCAGACGTCAGGGGGAGAGGAAAACATTCAGTACTTC,TRBD1,TRBJ2-4,NA,TRBV7-9
CASSYLAGPNNEQFF,TGTGCCAGCAGTTATTTGGCGGGCCCTAACAATGAGCAGTTCTTC,NA,TRBJ2-1,NA,TRBV6-5
CASSFTLTSGYSGANVLTF,TGTGCCAGCAGCTTTACTTTAACTAGCGGGTATTCTGGGGCCAACGTCCTGACTTTC,TRBD2,TRBJ2-6,NA,TRBV11-3
CASSYSNRKNTEAFF,TGTGCCAGCAGTTACTCGAACAGAAAGAACACTGAAGCTTTCTTT,NA,TRBJ1-1,few,TRBV6-5
CASSLKGQGIGEQYF,TGTGCCAGCAGTTTAAAGGGACAGGGTATTGGCGAGCAGTACTTC,TRBD1,TRBJ2-7,NA,TRBV28
CASSLSGPGYTF,TGTGCCAGCAGCTTAAGCGGGCCTGGCTACACCTTC,NA,TRBJ1-2,NA,TRBV7-9
CASSPTTGPYGYTF,TGTGCCAGCAGCCCTACGACAGGGCCCTATGGCTACACCTTC,TRBD1,TRBJ1-2,once,TRBV5-6
CASNVDRVGNQPQHF,TGTGCCAGCAACGTAGACAGGGTTGGCAATCAGCCCCAGCATTTT,TRBD1,TRBJ1-5,NA,TRBV2
CASSPRTGENSPLHF,TGTGCCAGCAGCCCACGGACAGGAGAGAATTCACCCCTCCACTTT,TRBD1,TRBJ1-6,NA,TRBV7-9
CASSIVPGAPDTQYF,TGTGCCAGTAGTATAGTTCCAGGCGCCCCAGATACGCAGTATTTT,NA,TRBJ2-3,NA,TRBV19
CSSRCGTSGGAVCEQYF,TGTTCCAGCAGATGCGGGACTAGCGGGGGGGCAGTTTGCGAGCAGTACTTC,TRBD2,TRBJ2-7,NA,TRBV7-9
CASSLQGGQPQHF,TGTGCCAGCAGCTTGCAGGGAGGTCAGCCCCAGCATTTT,NA,TRBJ1-5,NA,TRBV5-6
CAISDRVGTQYF,TGTGCCATCAGTGACAGGGTGGGGACCCAGTACTTC,NA,TRBJ2-5,NA,TRBV10-3
CASSERSGGAGSAEQFF,TGTGCCAGCAGCGAAAGAAGCGGGGGGGCGGGCTCGGCTGAGCAGTTCTTC,TRBD2,TRBJ2-1,NA,TRBV11-2
CASSPDRLMNTEAFF,TGTGCCAGCTCACCCGACAGGCTTATGAACACTGAAGCTTTCTTT,NA,TRBJ1-1,NA,TRBV18
CASSGGQLQVEKLFF,TGTGCCAGCAGTGGGGGACAGTTGCAGGTTGAAAAACTGTTTTTT,TRBD1,TRBJ1-4,few,TRBV2
CASSESGGLILQYF,TGTGCCAGCAGTGAATCGGGGGGACTCATTCTGCAGTATTTT,TRBD2,TRBJ2-3,NA,TRBV6-1
CASSFHAYRDEQYF,TGTGCCAGCAGTTTCCACGCCTACAGGGACGAGCAGTACTTC,NA,TRBJ2-7,few,TRBV6-5
CSALRDNEQFF,TGCAGTGCCCTCCGGGACAATGAGCAGTTCTTC,NA,TRBJ2-1,NA,TRBV20-1
CSVESDRGDLIADTQYF,TGCAGCGTTGAATCGGACAGGGGGGATTTGATAGCAGATACGCAGTATTTT,TRBD1,TRBJ2-3,few,TRBV29-1
CASSPQVSGNTIYF,TGCGCCAGCAGCCCACAGGTCTCTGGAAACACCATATATTTT,NA,TRBJ1-3,NA,TRBV5-1
CASSFGTRDTVSYEQYF,TGTGCCAGCAGCTTCGGGACCCGGGACACCGTCTCCTACGAGCAGTACTTC,NA,TRBJ2-7,NA,TRBV7-9
CANSPSGQGSETQYF,TGTGCCAACAGCCCTTCGGGACAGGGTAGTGAGACCCAGTACTTC,TRBD1,TRBJ2-5,NA,TRBV13
CASSDLTSGVPDTQYF,TGCGCCAGCAGTGATTTGACATCAGGGGTTCCGGATACGCAGTATTTT,NA,TRBJ2-3,once,TRBV10-1
CASKRGGSGANVLTF,TGTGCCAGCAAAAGAGGGGGCTCTGGGGCCAACGTCCTGACTTTC,NA,TRBJ2-6,NA,TRBV6-5
CASTIIRGNTEAFF,TGCGCCAGCACCATCATACGGGGGAACACTGAAGCTTTCTTT,NA,TRBJ1-1,NA,TRBV4-1